This T cell receptor beta chain was retrieved from a study of T cell repertoires in cytomegalovirus infection. Study outcomes and limitations: Based on cumulative public TCR beta family frequency, carriers of CMV plus the relevant HLA were identified. The study found HLA-C-restricted CMV-specific TCR beta clonotypes dominating the ex vivo response.

TCRdb redid the calling of the reads with MiXCR, one entry per CDR3 protein. This table has fewer than 900,000 distinct CDR3 sequences, about 28% appearing once. Ten or more counts support this clonotype. The antigen is undetermined. This specimen consisted of cultured CD8+ T cells from PBMCs, obtained from culture after CMV antigen stimulation. The source is a human donor in good health (CMV status not recorded). Some clones in this sample may be carry-over from other donors' samples.

CDR3 residues: CASSMGQGADEQFF. CDR3 sequence (DNA): TGTGCCAGCAGCATGGGACAGGGCGCAGATGAGCAGTTCTTC. V is TRBV5-4 and J is TRBJ2-1; TRBD1 matches 9 bases. The J segment lost 8 bases and the V segment lost 4 bases, leaving 7 bases of the junction unmatched. The germline CDR1 and CDR2 sequences are SGHNT and YYREEE (reference sequence). The CDR3 has 14 residues. The variable domain in full, completed from reference TRBV5-4 and TRBJ2-1, reads ETGVTQSPTHLIKTRGQQVTLRCSSQSGHNTVSWYQQALGQGPQFIFQYYREEENGRGNFPPRFSGLQFPNYSSELNVNALELDDSALYLCASSMGQGADEQFFGPGTRLTVL.